Listed here is a single T cell receptor (beta chain). This sample stems from a study of cytomegalovirus exposure and HLA in healthy donors. V lost 0 bases and J 8 bases, leaving 12 bases between the germline ends. The CDR3 spans 14 residues. Germline CDR1 SEHNR, CDR2 FQNEAQ (reference sequence). The PCR used 60 Vbeta and 13 Jbeta primers. Profiling relied on immunoSEQ multiplex PCR, and the TCRdb table lists in-frame clones only, not all of them. Of more than 95,000 clones in the sample, over 70% were seen once. The sequencing input was PBMCs. The receptor was derived from a woman aged 50 to 65 in good health and CMV-seropositive. The chain is built from TRBV7-9 and TRBJ2-3, with D possibly being TRBD2 (5 bases). CDR3 sequence (DNA): TGTGCCAGCAGCTTAGCGGGAGTACTGGGTACGCAGTATTTT. It codes for CASSLAGVLGTQYF. The variable domain in full, completed from reference TRBV7-9 and TRBJ2-3, reads DTGVSQNPRHKITKRGQNVTFRCDPISEHNRLYWYRQTLGQGPEFLTYFQNEAQLEKSRLLSDRFSAERPKGSFSTLEIQRTEQGDSAMYLCASSLAGVLGTQYFGPGTRLTVL.